Below, 14 T cell receptor beta chains from the same sample are listed, as sequenced in a study of blood T cell repertoires in COVID-19. Assay used: immunoSEQ multiplex PCR; TCRdb lists only in-frame clones, some missing. Altogether around 160,000 clones are present, roughly 86% being singletons, with the ten largest covering roughly 0.95%. Sequenced input: peripheral blood. The receptors come from a young man with acute or convalescent COVID-19.

The chain carries TRBV25-1 and TRBJ2-1, with 9 bases fitting TRBD1. The CDR3 length is 14 residues. V trimming: 6 bases; J trimming: 8 bases; junction bases outside the gene matches: 8. Per the germline V gene, CDR1 is MGHDK and CDR2 is SYGVNS. CDR3 DNA: TGTGCCAGCAGGGGACAGGGTGCAGTGTATGAGCAGTTCTTC. Translated, it gives CASRGQGAVYEQFF.

J is TRBJ1-6 and V is TRBV18; D might be TRBD1 (5 bases). The CDR3 is 14 amino acids. V lost 2 bases and J lost 5, with 7 bases in between. CDR1 and CDR2 (germline): KGHSH, LQKENI. CDR3 nucleotide sequence: TGTGCCAGCTCACCAAAACAGGATAATTCACCCCTCCACTTT. This sequence encodes CASSPKQDNSPLHF.

This sequence joins TRBV2 and TRBJ2-7, with TRBD2 matching 8 bases. The germline V gene has CDR1 SNHLY and CDR2 FYNNEI. This CDR3 spans 14 amino acids. The ends lost 8 bases at V and 0 bases at J; junction bases unmatched: 6. For the CDR3, the DNA is TGTGCCAGCGCGGGGGGCCAGAGCTCCTACGAGCAGTACGTC. Its translation: CASAGGQSSYEQYV.

The rearrangement links TRBV9 to TRBJ1-1; 12 bases line up with TRBD1. J gave up 4 bases and V 4 bases, and 14 bases lay outside the gene matches. This CDR3 comprises 18 residues. The germline V gene encodes CDR1 SGDLS and CDR2 YYNGEE. CDR3 region: CASSPSGTGGLGGTEAFF. CDR3 bases: TGTGCCAGCAGCCCCTCCGGGACAGGGGGCCTTGGAGGCACTGAAGCTTTCTTT.

The chain has TRBV7-9 and TRBJ2-2; maybe TRBD2 (7 bases). Germline V gene data show CDR1 as SEHNR and CDR2 as FQNEAQ (reference sequence). CDR3 length equals 14 residues. V was trimmed by 3 bases and J by 4 bases, leaving 9 bases between them. The CDR3 sequence is CASSFGGPTGELFF. The CDR3 coding sequence is TGTGCCAGCAGCTTCGGGGGGCCCACCGGGGAGCTGTTTTTT.

This chain's CDR3 is CSVEEENRVPIFYGYTF. CDR3 sequence (DNA): TGCAGCGTTGAAGAAGAGAACAGGGTTCCAATTTTCTATGGCTACACCTTC. The chain links TRBV29-1 to TRBJ1-2, with TRBD1 as a possible D gene (6 bases). Germline V gene lookup returns CDR1 SQVTM and CDR2 ANQGSEA. V was pared by 0 bases and J by 4 bases, with 21 bases between. The CDR3 has 17 amino acids.

J is TRBJ1-5 and V is TRBV28; no firm D call. The length of the CDR3 is 13 residues. Germline lookup yields CDR1 MDHEN and CDR2 SYDVKM. CDR3: CAARGYSNQPQHF. CDR3 coding DNA: TGTGCTGCCCGGGGTTATAGCAATCAGCCCCAGCATTTT.

The V and J genes are TRBV6-5 and TRBJ2-5; D ambiguous. From germline, CDR1 is MNHEY and CDR2 SVGAGI. The CDR3 is 13 amino acids. V lost 6 bases and J lost 7, with 15 bases in between. The CDR3 nucleotides read TGTGCCAGCAGCCCCCTACAGTTTGCGACCCAGTACTTC. Translated, it gives CASSPLQFATQYF.

J is TRBJ1-3 and V is TRBV6-5, with TRBD1 as a possible D gene (6 bases). The CDR3 consists of 15 residues. The V end was cut by 6 bases, the J end by 2 bases, with 14 bases between. Germline V gene sequence: CDR1 MNHEY, CDR2 SVGAGI. The CDR3 loop reads CASSPVGGPGNTIYF. The CDR3 DNA reads as TGTGCCAGCAGCCCCGTGGGGGGGCCTGGAAACACCATATATTTT.

The chain employs TRBV7-9 and TRBJ1-6; the D is unclear. Trimming shortened V by 2 bases and J by 3 bases, and 14 bases separated the two germline ends. The CDR3 consists of 17 residues. The germline V gene encodes CDR1 SEHNR and CDR2 FQNEAQ (reference sequence). The CDR3 loop reads CASSLFVGEDYNSPLHF. For the CDR3, the DNA is TGTGCCAGCAGCTTATTTGTGGGAGAAGACTATAATTCACCCCTCCACTTT.

This clone was seen more than once but under ten times. The chain carries TRBV6-2 or TRBV6-3 and TRBJ2-2, with a possible D match to TRBD2 (5 bases). The V and J ends lost 2 bases and 4 bases respectively, with 8 bases between them. The V gene's germline CDR1 is MNHEY and CDR2 SVGEGT. The CDR3 consists of 14 residues. The CDR3 protein is CASSYLGVTGELFF. The CDR3 bases are TGTGCCAGCAGTTACCTCGGGGTCACCGGGGAGCTGTTTTTT.

This clone turned up a few times. The V call is TRBV7-9, the J call TRBJ1-1; 8 nucleotides line up with TRBD1. The trim removed 3 bases at V and 2 bases at J, leaving 5 bases unmatched. CDR1 SEHNR and CDR2 FQNEAQ come from the germline V gene (reference sequence). The CDR3 is 15 amino acids. The CDR3 DNA follows: TGTGCCAGCAGCTTGGCCGGGACAGGCAACACTGAAGCTTTCTTT. Translated, it gives CASSLAGTGNTEAFF. Supplemented by reference TRBV7-9 and TRBJ1-1, the full variable domain reads DTGVSQNPRHKITKRGQNVTFRCDPISEHNRLYWYRQTLGQGPEFLTYFQNEAQLEKSRLLSDRFSAERPKGSFSTLEIQRTEQGDSAMYLCASSLAGTGNTEAFFGQGTRLTVV.

The rearrangement joins TRBV30 to TRBJ1-2; D ambiguous. The germline V gene has CDR1 GTSNPN and CDR2 SVGIG (reference sequence). CDR3 length: 13 amino acids. V lost 2 bases and J 3 bases, leaving 10 bases between the germline ends. CDR3 residues: CAWSWRRDYGYTF. The CDR3 region has the DNA TGTGCCTGGAGTTGGCGGCGTGACTATGGCTACACCTTC.

The V and J genes are TRBV7-9 and TRBJ2-7; 7 bases are a match to TRBD1. Per the germline V gene, CDR1 is SEHNR and CDR2 is FQNEAQ (reference sequence). CDR3 length equals 18 residues. J gave up 1 base and V 5 bases, and 17 bases lay outside the gene matches. DNA for the CDR3: TGTGCCAGCAGCCAGGTCTCTCCGGGACAGCATAGATCCTACGAGCAGTACTTC. It is translated as CASSQVSPGQHRSYEQYF. Full variable domain (missing parts from reference TRBV7-9 and TRBJ2-7): DTGVSQNPRHKITKRGQNVTFRCDPISEHNRLYWYRQTLGQGPEFLTYFQNEAQLEKSRLLSDRFSAERPKGSFSTLEIQRTEQGDSAMYLCASSQVSPGQHRSYEQYFGPGTRLTVT.